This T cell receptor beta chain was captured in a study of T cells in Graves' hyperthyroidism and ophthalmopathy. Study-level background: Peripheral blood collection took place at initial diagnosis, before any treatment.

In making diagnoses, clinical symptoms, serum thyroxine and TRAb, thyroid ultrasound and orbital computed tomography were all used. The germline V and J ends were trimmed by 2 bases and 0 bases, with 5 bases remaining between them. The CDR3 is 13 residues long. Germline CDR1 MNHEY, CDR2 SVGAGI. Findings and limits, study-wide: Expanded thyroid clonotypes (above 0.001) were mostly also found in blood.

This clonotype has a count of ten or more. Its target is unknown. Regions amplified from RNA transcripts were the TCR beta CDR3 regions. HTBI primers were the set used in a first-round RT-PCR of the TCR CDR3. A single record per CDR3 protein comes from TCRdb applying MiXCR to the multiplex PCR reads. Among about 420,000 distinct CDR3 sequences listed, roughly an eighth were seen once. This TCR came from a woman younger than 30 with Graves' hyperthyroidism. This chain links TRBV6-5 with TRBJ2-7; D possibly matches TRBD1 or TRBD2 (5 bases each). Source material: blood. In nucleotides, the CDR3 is TGTGCCAGCAGTTACGGGACCTCCTACGAGCAGTACTTC. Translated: CASSYGTSYEQYF.